The entry that follows covers one T cell receptor beta chain sequence. The data were produced by immunoSEQ multiplex PCR, yet TCRdb's version contains in-frame clones alone and is incomplete. Here the sample spans approximately 250,000 clones, 86% being singletons. The sample originates from a study of blood T cell repertoires in COVID-19. This CDR3 spans 13 amino acids. CDR1 is SEHNR and CDR2 is FQNEAQ in the germline V gene (reference sequence). V was trimmed by 3 bases and J by 6 bases, leaving 12 bases between them. The origin of this receptor is a man aged 40-50 years with active or convalescent COVID-19. The chain is built from TRBV7-9 and TRBJ2-7; D call uncertain. Sequencing input: peripheral blood. CDR3 loop: CASSLAATGEQYF. The CDR3 DNA reads as TGTGCCAGCAGCTTGGCAGCGACGGGCGAGCAGTACTTC. Supplemented by reference TRBV7-9 and TRBJ2-7, the full variable domain reads DTGVSQNPRHKITKRGQNVTFRCDPISEHNRLYWYRQTLGQGPEFLTYFQNEAQLEKSRLLSDRFSAERPKGSFSTLEIQRTEQGDSAMYLCASSLAATGEQYFGPGTRLTVT.